This T cell receptor beta chain emerged from a study of blood T cell repertoires in COVID-19. Study as a whole: COVID-19 samples collected from the United States, Italy and Spain covered acute and convalescent phases. Sources were T cells, B-cell-depleted T cells, or PBMCs; the material itself was cDNA or gDNA.

As handled by the study authors: It was from reference gene primer amplification that nucleated cell counts were estimated. The table came from immunoSEQ multiplex PCR; TCRdb's copy has only in-frame clones and leaves some out. V and J calls and clone size are those listed in that table; D and trimming were worked out from the DNA. The sample shows about 110,000 clones, 65% to 75% of them seen only once. V shed 2 bases, J shed 12 bases, and the junction held 5 bases outside the gene matches. CDR1 and CDR2 from the germline V gene are LGHDT and YNNKEL (reference sequence). This CDR3 has 14 residues. The V gene is TRBV3-1 (or the pseudogene TRBV3-2), the J gene TRBJ2-1; 12 bases match TRBD2. The sample taken for sequencing was peripheral blood. The sequence derives from a human donor with acute or convalescent COVID-19. The donor label of this sample is uncertain. The CDR3 spells CASSQFTSGGTQFF. The CDR3 region has the DNA TGTGCCAGCAGCCAATTCACTAGCGGGGGGACGCAGTTCTTC.